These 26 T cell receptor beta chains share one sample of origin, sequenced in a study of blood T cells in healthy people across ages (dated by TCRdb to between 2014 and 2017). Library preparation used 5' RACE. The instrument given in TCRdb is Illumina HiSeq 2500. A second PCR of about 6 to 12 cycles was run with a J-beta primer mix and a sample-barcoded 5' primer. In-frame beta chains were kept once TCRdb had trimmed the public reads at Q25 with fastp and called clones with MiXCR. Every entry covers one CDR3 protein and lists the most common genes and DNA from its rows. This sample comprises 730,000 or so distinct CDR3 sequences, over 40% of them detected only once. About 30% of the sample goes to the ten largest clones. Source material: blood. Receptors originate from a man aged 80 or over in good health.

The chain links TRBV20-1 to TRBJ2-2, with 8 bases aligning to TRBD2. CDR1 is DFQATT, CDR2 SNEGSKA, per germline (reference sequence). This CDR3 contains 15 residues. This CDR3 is CSAKTSGRNTGELFF. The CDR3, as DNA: TGCAGCGCCAAGACGAGCGGGAGGAACACCGGGGAGCTGTTTTTT.

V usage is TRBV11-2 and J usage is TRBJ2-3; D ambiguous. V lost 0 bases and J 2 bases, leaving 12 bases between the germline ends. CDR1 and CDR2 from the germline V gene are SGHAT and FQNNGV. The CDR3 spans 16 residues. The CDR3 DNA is TGTGCCAGCAGCTTAGATGCGGCAGCGAACACAGATACGCAGTATTTT. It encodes CASSLDAAANTDTQYF. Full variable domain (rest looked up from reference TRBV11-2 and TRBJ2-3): EAGVAQSPRYKIIEKRQSVAFWCNPISGHATLYWYQQILGQGPKLLIQFQNNGVVDDSQLPKDRFSAERLKGVDSTLKIQPAKLEDSAVYLCASSLDAAANTDTQYFGPGTRLTVL.

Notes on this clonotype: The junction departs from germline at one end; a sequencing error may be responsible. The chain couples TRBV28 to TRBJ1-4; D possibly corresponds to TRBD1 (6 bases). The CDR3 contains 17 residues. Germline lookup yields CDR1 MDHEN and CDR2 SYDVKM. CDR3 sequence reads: CTSSLEWVGGGEEKLFF. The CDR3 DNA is TGTACCAGCAGTTTAGAATGGGTAGGGGGGGGAGAAGAAAAACTGTTTTTT. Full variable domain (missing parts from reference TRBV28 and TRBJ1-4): DVKVTQSSRYLVKRTGEKVFLECVQDMDHENMFWYRQDPGLGLRLIYFSYDVKMKEKGDIPEGYSVSREKKERFSLILESASTNQTSMYLCTSSLEWVGGGEEKLFFGSGTQLSVL.

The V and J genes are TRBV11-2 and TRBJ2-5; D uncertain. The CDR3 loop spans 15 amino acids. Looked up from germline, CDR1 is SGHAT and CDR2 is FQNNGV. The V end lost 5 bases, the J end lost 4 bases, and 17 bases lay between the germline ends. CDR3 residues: CASSHPPAVGETQYF. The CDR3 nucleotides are TGTGCCAGCAGCCACCCCCCGGCTGTTGGAGAGACCCAGTACTTC.

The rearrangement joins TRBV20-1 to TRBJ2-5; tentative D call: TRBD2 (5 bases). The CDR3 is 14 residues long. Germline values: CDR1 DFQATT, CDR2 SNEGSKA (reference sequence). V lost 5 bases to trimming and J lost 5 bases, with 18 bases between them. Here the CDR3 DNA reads TGCAGTGCTCTCGTCCCCAGAGGAGGCGAGACCCAGTACTTC. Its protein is CSALVPRGGETQYF.

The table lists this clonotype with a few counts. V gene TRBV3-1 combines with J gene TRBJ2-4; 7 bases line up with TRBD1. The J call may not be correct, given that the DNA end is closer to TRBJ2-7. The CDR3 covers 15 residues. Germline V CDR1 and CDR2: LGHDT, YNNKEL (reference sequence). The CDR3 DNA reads TGTGCCAGCAGCCTTAAGACGGGACAGATCTACGAGCAGTACTTC. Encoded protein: CASSLKTGQIYEQYF.

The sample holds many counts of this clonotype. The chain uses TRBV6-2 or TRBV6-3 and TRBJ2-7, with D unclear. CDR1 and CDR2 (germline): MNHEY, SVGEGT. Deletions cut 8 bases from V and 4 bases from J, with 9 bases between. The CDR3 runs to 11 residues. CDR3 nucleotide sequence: TGTGCCAGCTCTAATGGTTACGAGCAGTACTTC. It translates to CASSNGYEQYF.

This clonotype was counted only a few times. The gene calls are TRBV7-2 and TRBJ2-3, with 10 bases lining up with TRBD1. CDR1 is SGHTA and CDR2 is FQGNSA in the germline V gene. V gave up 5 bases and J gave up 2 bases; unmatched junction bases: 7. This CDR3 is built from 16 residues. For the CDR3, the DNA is TGTGCCAGCAGCGAAGGACAGGGGGTATTCACAGATACGCAGTATTTT. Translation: CASSEGQGVFTDTQYF.

The CDR3 is CASSHTDMGLAGGNEQYF. CDR3 in DNA: TGCGCCAGCAGCCATACAGATATGGGACTAGCGGGGGGGAATGAGCAGTACTTC. The gene calls are TRBV4-1 and TRBJ2-5, with 16 positions matching TRBD2. J gave up 11 bases and V 3 bases, and 15 bases lay outside the gene matches. The germline gives CDR1 MGHRA, CDR2 YSYEKL. The length of the CDR3 is 18 residues.

DNA for the CDR3: TGTGCCAGCAGCCTCGGGGGGCCCTACAATGAGCAGTTCTTC. Its translation is CASSLGGPYNEQFF. The gene calls are TRBV3-1 and TRBJ2-1, with D maybe TRBD2 (7 bases). V was cut by 4 bases and J by 2 bases, with 9 bases left in between. CDR1 and CDR2 from the germline V gene are LGHDT and YNNKEL (reference sequence). This CDR3 has 14 amino acids.

The CDR3 nucleotides read TGCGCCAGCAGTGATGGCCCCGAGAATTCACCCCTCCACTTT. This sequence encodes CASSDGPENSPLHF. This sequence joins TRBV10-1 and TRBJ1-6; no clear D. With 3 bases removed from V and 7 bases from J, the gap between germline ends came to 10 bases. Germline CDR1 reads WNHNN; CDR2 reads SYGVQD (reference sequence). CDR3 length equals 14 residues.

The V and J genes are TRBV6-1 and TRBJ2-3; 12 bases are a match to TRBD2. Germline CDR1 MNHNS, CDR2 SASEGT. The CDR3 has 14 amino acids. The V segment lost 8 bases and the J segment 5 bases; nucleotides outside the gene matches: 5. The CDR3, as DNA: TGTGCCAGCCACCTAGCGGGAGGGAAAGATACGCAGTATTTT. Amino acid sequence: CASHLAGGKDTQYF.

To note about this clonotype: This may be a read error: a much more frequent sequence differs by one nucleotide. The CDR3 protein is CSVGDSNRPQHF. The CDR3 coding sequence is TGCAGCGTTGGGGACAGCAATCGGCCCCAGCATTTT. The chain uses TRBV29-1 and TRBJ1-5; 7 nucleotides agree with TRBD1. The CDR3 has 12 amino acids. Germline assignment: CDR1 SQVTM and CDR2 ANQGSEA.

CDR3 sequence reads: CASNQANRDRYQPQHF. CDR3 DNA: TGTGCCAGCAACCAAGCCAACAGGGATCGTTATCAGCCCCAGCATTTT. This chain uses TRBV6-2 or TRBV6-3 with TRBJ1-5, with TRBD1 as a possible D gene (6 bases). V was trimmed by 7 bases and J by 5 bases, leaving 21 bases between them. This CDR3 spans 16 amino acids. Germline lookup yields CDR1 MNHEY and CDR2 SVGEGT.

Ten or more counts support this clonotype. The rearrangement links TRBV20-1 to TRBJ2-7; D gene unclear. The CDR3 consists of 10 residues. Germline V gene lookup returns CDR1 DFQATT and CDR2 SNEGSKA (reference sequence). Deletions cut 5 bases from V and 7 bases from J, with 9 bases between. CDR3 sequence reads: CSAPEQEQYF. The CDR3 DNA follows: TGCAGTGCTCCGGAACAAGAGCAGTACTTC.

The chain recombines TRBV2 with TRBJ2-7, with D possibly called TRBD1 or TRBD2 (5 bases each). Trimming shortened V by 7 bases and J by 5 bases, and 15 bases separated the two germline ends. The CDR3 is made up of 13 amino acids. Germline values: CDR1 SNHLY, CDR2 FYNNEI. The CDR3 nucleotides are TGTGCCAGCACCGGGACCATTGGGGACGAGCAGTACTTC. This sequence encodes CASTGTIGDEQYF. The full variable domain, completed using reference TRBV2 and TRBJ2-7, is EPEVTQTPSHQVTQMGQEVILRCVPISNHLYFYWYRQILGQKVEFLVSFYNNEISEKSEIFDDQFSVERPDGSNFTLKIRSTKLEDSAMYFCASTGTIGDEQYFGPGTRLTVT.

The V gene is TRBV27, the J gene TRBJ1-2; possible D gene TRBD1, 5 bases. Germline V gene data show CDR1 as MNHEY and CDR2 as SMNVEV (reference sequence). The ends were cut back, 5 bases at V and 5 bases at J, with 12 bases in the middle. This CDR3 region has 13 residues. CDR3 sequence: CASSHPQGYGYTF. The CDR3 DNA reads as TGTGCCAGCAGTCACCCTCAGGGTTATGGCTACACCTTC.

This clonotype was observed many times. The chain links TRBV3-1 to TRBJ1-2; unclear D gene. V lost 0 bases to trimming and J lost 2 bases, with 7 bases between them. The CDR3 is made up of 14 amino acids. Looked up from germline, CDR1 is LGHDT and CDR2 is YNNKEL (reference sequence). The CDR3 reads CASSQDRLNYGYTF. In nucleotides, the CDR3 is TGTGCCAGCAGCCAAGATCGACTGAACTATGGCTACACCTTC.

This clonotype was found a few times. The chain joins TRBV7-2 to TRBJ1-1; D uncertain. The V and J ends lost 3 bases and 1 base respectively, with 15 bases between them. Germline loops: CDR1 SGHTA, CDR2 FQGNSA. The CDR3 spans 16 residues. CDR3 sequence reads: CASSLSRTWGNTEAFF. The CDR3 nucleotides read TGTGCCAGCAGCTTGTCCAGGACGTGGGGGAACACTGAAGCTTTCTTT.

The CDR3 DNA reads as TGTGCCAGTAGCCAACCGGGCTCTGGGGCCAACGTCCTGACTTTC. It is translated as CASSQPGSGANVLTF. The chain joins TRBV19 to TRBJ2-6; no firm D call. CDR3 length equals 15 residues. Trimming shortened V by 6 bases and J by 0 bases, and 9 bases separated the two germline ends. Per germline, CDR1 LNHDA and CDR2 SQIVND (reference sequence).

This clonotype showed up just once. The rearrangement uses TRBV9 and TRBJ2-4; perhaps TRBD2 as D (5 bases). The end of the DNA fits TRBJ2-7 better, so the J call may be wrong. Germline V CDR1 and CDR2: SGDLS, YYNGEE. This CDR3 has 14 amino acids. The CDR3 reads CASSVDGEMYEQYF. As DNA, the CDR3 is TGTGCCAGCAGCGTAGACGGGGAAATGTACGAGCAGTACTTC.

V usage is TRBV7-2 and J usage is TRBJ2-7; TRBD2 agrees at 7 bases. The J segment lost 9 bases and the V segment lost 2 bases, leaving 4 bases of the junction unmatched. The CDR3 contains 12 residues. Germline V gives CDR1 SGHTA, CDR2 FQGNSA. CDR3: CASSLRRERQYF. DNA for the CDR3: TGTGCCAGCAGCTTACGGCGGGAGAGGCAGTACTTC.

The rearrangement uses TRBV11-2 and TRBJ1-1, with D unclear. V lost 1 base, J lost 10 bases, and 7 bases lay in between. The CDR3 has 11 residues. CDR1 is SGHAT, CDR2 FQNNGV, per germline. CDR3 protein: CASSLGERAFF. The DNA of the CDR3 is TGTGCCAGCAGCTTAGGCGAGAGAGCTTTCTTT. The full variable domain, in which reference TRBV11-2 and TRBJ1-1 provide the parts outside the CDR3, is EAGVAQSPRYKIIEKRQSVAFWCNPISGHATLYWYQQILGQGPKLLIQFQNNGVVDDSQLPKDRFSAERLKGVDSTLKIQPAKLEDSAVYLCASSLGERAFFGQGTRLTVV.

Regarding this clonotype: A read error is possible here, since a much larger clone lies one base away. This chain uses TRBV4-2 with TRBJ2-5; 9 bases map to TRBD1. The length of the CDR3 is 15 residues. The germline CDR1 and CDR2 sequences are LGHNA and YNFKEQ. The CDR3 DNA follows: TGTGCCAGCAGCCATCCTGGGACAGGGCAAGAGATCCAGTACTTC. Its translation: CASSHPGTGQEIQYF.

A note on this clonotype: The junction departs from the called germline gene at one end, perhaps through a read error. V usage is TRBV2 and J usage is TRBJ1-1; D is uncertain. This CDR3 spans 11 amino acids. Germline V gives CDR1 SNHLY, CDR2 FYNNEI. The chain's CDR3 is CASREDTEAFF. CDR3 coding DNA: TGTGCCAGCAGAGAAGACACTGAAGCTTTCTTT.

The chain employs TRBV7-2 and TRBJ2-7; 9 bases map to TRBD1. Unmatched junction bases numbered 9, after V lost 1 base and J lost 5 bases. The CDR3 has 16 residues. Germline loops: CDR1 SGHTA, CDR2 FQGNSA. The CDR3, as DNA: TGTGCCAGCAGCTTAGGGGGACAGGGAAAATCCGACGAGCAGTACTTC. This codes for CASSLGGQGKSDEQYF.